This T cell receptor (beta chain) was obtained from a study of T cells after yellow fever vaccination. For the study at large: Where fractions had low cell numbers, libraries were prepared from them with the SMART-Seq v4 Ultra Low Input RNA kit.

V was trimmed by 3 bases and J by 1 base, leaving 8 bases between them. Germline values: CDR1 LNHDA, CDR2 SQIVND (reference sequence). The CDR3 extends over 14 amino acids. The study, taken as a whole, reports: Reappearance after the booster was observed for most primary-vaccination clones (roughly 97% CD4, about 91% CD8). A small proportion of clonotypes was detected in both the CD4 and CD8 compartments.

TCRdb processed the 5' RACE reads anew with MiXCR; each CDR3 protein has one entry. The sample has fewer than 500,000 distinct CDR3 sequences, 18% seen once. A few counts support this clonotype. As yet, its antigen is unknown. The TCR sequence derives from a man in his late teens or twenties who received the YFV17D yellow fever vaccine. The gene calls are TRBV19 and TRBJ2-3, with a tentative D call TRBD2 (5 bases). Sequencing used PBMCs, obtained before the yellow fever booster vaccination. The CDR3 DNA sequence: TGTGCCAGTAGTATTCCCGGGGGCACAGATACGCAGTATTTT. It is translated as CASSIPGGTDTQYF.